The next 27 T cell receptor beta chains were all read from a single sample in a study of blood T cells in healthy people across ages. Sample-barcoded 5' priming and a J-beta primer mix drove a second PCR of 7 to 11 cycles. TCRdb re-called the 5' RACE reads through MiXCR, storing one row per CDR3 protein. Of about 680,000 distinct CDR3 sequences listed, about 52% are singletons. The sequenced sample consisted of blood. These receptors all come from a woman aged 55 to 70 in good health.

This chain links TRBV7-2 with TRBJ2-2, with D hard to call. This CDR3 is 16 amino acids long. From germline, CDR1 is SGHTA and CDR2 FQGNSA. Trimming took off 1 base at V and 6 bases at J, with 15 bases between the two ends. The CDR3 spells CASSLGTRPYPGELFF. CDR3 DNA: TGTGCCAGCAGCTTAGGAACCCGGCCCTACCCCGGGGAGCTGTTTTTT.

Remarks on this clonotype: Germline is not matched at one junction end, which may reflect a read error. This chain links TRBV29-1 with TRBJ2-5; possibly TRBD1 or TRBD2 for D (6 bases each). Germline lookup yields CDR1 SQVTM and CDR2 ANQGSEA. The CDR3 spans 12 residues. CDR3 DNA sequence: TGCAGCATTGAGGAGGGGGGAGAGACCCAGTACTTC. It yields the protein CSIEEGGETQYF.

This chain joins TRBV30 and TRBJ1-2, with D perhaps matching TRBD1 (5 bases). The CDR3 has 13 amino acids. With 4 bases removed from V and 5 bases from J, the gap between germline ends came to 14 bases. The germline CDR1 and CDR2 sequences are GTSNPN and SVGIG (reference sequence). This chain's CDR3 is CAWKVGGLYGYTF. CDR3 sequence (DNA): TGTGCCTGGAAGGTTGGGGGGTTGTATGGCTACACCTTC.

This clonotype was seen a few times. The V and J genes are TRBV6-6 and TRBJ2-7; weak D call: TRBD2 (5 bases). The CDR3 is made up of 16 amino acids. Germline values: CDR1 MNHNY, CDR2 SVGAGI (reference sequence). V was pared by 3 bases and J by 5 bases, with 20 bases between. The chain's CDR3 is CASSYADRGFSNEQYF. CDR3 DNA: TGTGCCAGCAGTTATGCGGATCGGGGTTTCTCTAACGAGCAGTACTTC.

In this sample, this clonotype turned up a few times. The rearrangement joins TRBV28 to TRBJ2-7, with 9 nucleotides matching TRBD2. Germline loops: CDR1 MDHEN, CDR2 SYDVKM. J lost 2 bases, V lost 4 bases, and 15 bases had no gene match. CDR3 length: 18 residues. The CDR3 loop reads CASSSRVAGALNPYEQYF. CDR3 DNA: TGTGCCAGCAGTTCCCGGGTAGCGGGAGCCCTGAACCCCTACGAGCAGTACTTC.

V usage is TRBV9 and J usage is TRBJ2-2; D gene unclear. Between the trimmed V and J ends, which lost 1 base and 6 bases, there was a span of 4 bases. CDR3 length equals 12 residues. The V gene's germline CDR1 is SGDLS and CDR2 YYNGEE. The CDR3 DNA reads as TGTGCCAGCAGCGTAATGTCCGGGGAGCTGTTTTTT. Translating it yields CASSVMSGELFF.

V usage is TRBV20-1 and J usage is TRBJ2-5, with 7 bases fitting TRBD1. V trimming: 5 bases; J trimming: 5 bases; junction bases outside the gene matches: 11. This CDR3 has 14 residues. Germline loops: CDR1 DFQATT, CDR2 SNEGSKA (reference sequence). The CDR3 bases are TGCAGTGCTTCCCGACAGGGTGGATCGGAGACCCAGTACTTC. It is translated as CSASRQGGSETQYF.

This clonotype was seen a handful of times. V gene TRBV5-1 combines with J gene TRBJ2-7, with TRBD2 matching 9 bases. Germline CDR1 and CDR2: SGHRS and YFSETQ. The CDR3 is 17 amino acids. V dropped 4 bases and J dropped 5; count of bases not matched to a gene: 16. This chain's CDR3 is CASSPLAGGPGIHEQYF. The DNA of the CDR3 is TGCGCCAGCAGCCCACTGGCGGGAGGGCCTGGGATCCACGAGCAGTACTTC. Based on the CDR3 plus reference TRBV5-1 and TRBJ2-7, the full variable domain is KAGVTQTPRYLIKTRGQQVTLSCSPISGHRSVSWYQQTPGQGLQFLFEYFSETQRNKGNFPGRFSGRQFSNSRSEMNVSTLELGDSALYLCASSPLAGGPGIHEQYFGPGTRLTVT.

This clonotype has just a few counts. The chain recombines TRBV5-1 with TRBJ2-5; either TRBD1 or TRBD2 may supply D (6 bases each). Trimming took off 0 bases at V and 5 bases at J, with 14 bases between the two ends. CDR3 size: 15 residues. Germline values: CDR1 SGHRS, CDR2 YFSETQ. CDR3 protein: CASSLEGGKLETQYF. For the CDR3, the DNA is TGCGCCAGCAGCTTGGAAGGGGGGAAGTTGGAGACCCAGTACTTC.

This clonotype was detected many times. This could be a read error, since a much larger clone is one nucleotide away. The V and J genes are TRBV7-2 and TRBJ2-3; D possibly corresponds to TRBD2 (5 bases). Germline V gives CDR1 SGHTA, CDR2 FQGNSA. This CDR3 comprises 17 residues. Between the trimmed V and J ends, which lost 1 base and 0 bases, there was a span of 14 bases. The CDR3 DNA sequence: TGTGCCAGCAGCTTAGGCTTAGGGAGTACTAGCACAGATACGCAGTATTTT. Amino acid sequence: CASSLGLGSTSTDTQYF.

This sequence joins TRBV5-1 and TRBJ2-7; D is uncertain. Germline V gene data show CDR1 as SGHRS and CDR2 as YFSETQ. This CDR3 is 14 amino acids long. With 0 bases removed from V and 5 bases from J, the gap between germline ends came to 12 bases. Here the CDR3 reads CASSLEGGSDEQYF. The CDR3 nucleotides read TGCGCCAGCAGCTTGGAGGGCGGCAGCGACGAGCAGTACTTC.

J is TRBJ2-7 and V is TRBV20-1, with TRBD2 identical over 14 bases. Trimming at V came to 4 bases and at J to 7 bases, leaving 18 bases not matched to a gene. CDR3 length: 18 residues. Per the germline V gene, CDR1 is DFQATT and CDR2 is SNEGSKA (reference sequence). The CDR3 DNA sequence: TGCAGTGCTATAAACTTTGGGACTAGCGGGAGAGGCTACAATGAGCAGTACTTC. Translated, it gives CSAINFGTSGRGYNEQYF.

The chain employs TRBV4-3 and TRBJ1-2; possible D gene TRBD1, 5 bases. Trimming cost V 0 bases and J 10 bases, with 21 bases left between them. CDR3 size: 16 residues. Germline V gene sequence: CDR1 LGHNA, CDR2 YSLEER. CDR3 in amino acids: CASSQDGGAQRDDYTF. In DNA, the CDR3 is TGCGCCAGCAGCCAAGATGGTGGAGCTCAGAGGGACGACTACACCTTC.

The count of this clonotype is one. This chain joins TRBV20-1 and TRBJ2-1; D may match TRBD1 or TRBD2 (5 bases each). V shed 5 bases and J shed 3 bases, with 20 bases lying between them. Per germline, CDR1 DFQATT and CDR2 SNEGSKA (reference sequence). CDR3 length: 16 residues. This chain's CDR3 is CSAVDPSGTIYNEQFF. In DNA, the CDR3 is TGCAGTGCTGTCGATCCCTCCGGGACCATCTACAATGAGCAGTTCTTC.

The V call is TRBV19, the J call TRBJ2-1; 8 bases match TRBD2. After removal of 5 bases from V and 2 bases from J, the junction contained 5 bases not matched to a gene. Germline CDR1 reads LNHDA; CDR2 reads SQIVND (reference sequence). This CDR3 comprises 15 residues. The CDR3, as DNA: TGTGCCAGTAGTGAAAGCGGGAGCCCCTACAATGAGCAGTTCTTC. Translated, it gives CASSESGSPYNEQFF. Drawing the rest from reference TRBV19 and TRBJ2-1, the complete variable domain is DGGITQSPKYLFRKEGQNVTLSCEQNLNHDAMYWYRQDPGQGLRLIYYSQIVNDFQKGDIAEGYSVSREKKESFPLTVTSAQKNPTAFYLCASSESGSPYNEQFFGPGTRLTVL.

This clonotype was recorded a few times. The chain uses TRBV7-2 and TRBJ1-5, with unresolved D. Deletions cut 5 bases from V and 0 bases from J, with 14 bases between. CDR3 length: 16 residues. Germline assignment: CDR1 SGHTA and CDR2 FQGNSA. In DNA, the CDR3 is TGTGCCAGCAGCCCCTCCCGCGGGCTTAGCAATCAGCCCCAGCATTTT. As protein: CASSPSRGLSNQPQHF.

V is TRBV24-1 and J is TRBJ1-5; unclear D gene. The CDR3 covers 13 residues. The germline V gene encodes CDR1 KGHDR and CDR2 SFDVKD. The V gene lost 7 bases and the J gene lost 7 bases, with 13 bases spanning the gap. The CDR3 DNA reads as TGTGCCACCAGCGGGCCAAATTCGCAGCCCCAGCATTTT. This translates into CATSGPNSQPQHF.

The J gene is TRBJ2-5, the V gene TRBV5-1; TRBD1 matches at 7 bases. The CDR3 is made up of 13 amino acids. With 4 bases clipped from V and 5 bases from J, the junction kept 5 bases outside the gene matches. Germline CDR1 and CDR2: SGHRS and YFSETQ. The CDR3 nucleotides are TGCGCCAGCAGCACACAGGGGTCGGAGACCCAGTACTTC. It specifies CASSTQGSETQYF.

J is TRBJ1-6 and V is TRBV9; no clear D gene. V shed 0 bases and J shed 5 bases, with 6 bases lying between them. Germline assignment: CDR1 SGDLS and CDR2 YYNGEE. This CDR3 region has 14 residues. Written as DNA, the CDR3 is TGTGCCAGCAGCGTAGACACTCATAATTCACCCCTCCACTTT. Its translation: CASSVDTHNSPLHF. The variable domain in full, with the rest retrieved from reference TRBV9 and TRBJ1-6, is DSGVTQTPKHLITATGQRVTLRCSPRSGDLSVYWYQQSLDQGLQFLIQYYNGEERAKGNILERFSAQQFPDLHSELNLSSLELGDSALYFCASSVDTHNSPLHFGNGTRLTVT.

As DNA, the CDR3 is TGTGCCAGCAGTTCCCGACCCGGTGAGCAGTTCTTC. It translates to CASSSRPGEQFF. This rearrangement joins TRBV28 to TRBJ2-1, with no clear D. This CDR3 region has 12 residues. V was shortened by 4 bases and J by 9 bases, with 10 bases between the two germline ends. Germline assignment: CDR1 MDHEN and CDR2 SYDVKM.

This clonotype was seen only once. J is TRBJ2-1 and V is TRBV7-3; 12 bases align to TRBD2. Germline V gives CDR1 SGHTA, CDR2 FQGTGA. V lost 2 bases to trimming and J lost 4 bases; unmatched junction nucleotides: 6. This CDR3 region has 17 residues. The chain's CDR3 is CASSLEAGLAGYNEQFF. The CDR3 DNA reads TGTGCCAGCAGCTTAGAAGCGGGACTAGCGGGTTACAATGAGCAGTTCTTC. The full variable domain, with the rest looked up from reference TRBV7-3 and TRBJ2-1, is GAGVSQTPSNKVTEKGKYVELRCDPISGHTALYWYRQSLGQGPEFLIYFQGTGAADDSGLPNDRFFAVRPEGSVSTLKIQRTERGDSAVYLCASSLEAGLAGYNEQFFGPGTRLTVL.

This clonotype was observed at least ten times. V usage is TRBV20-1 and J usage is TRBJ1-2; TRBD1 matches at 7 bases. Trimming at V came to 4 bases and at J to 6 bases, leaving 5 bases not matched to a gene. Germline lookup yields CDR1 DFQATT and CDR2 SNEGSKA (reference sequence). This CDR3 spans 12 amino acids. Here the CDR3 reads CSATYQGDGYTF. As DNA, the CDR3 is TGCAGTGCTACTTACCAGGGGGATGGCTACACCTTC.

The chain employs TRBV5-1 and TRBJ2-1, with TRBD2 matching over 14 bases. J was trimmed by 2 bases and V by 4 bases; bases with no gene match: 8. The CDR3 extends over 18 amino acids. Germline CDR1 and CDR2: SGHRS and YFSETQ. The CDR3 loop reads CASSKGLAGVGPYNEQFF. The DNA for the CDR3 is TGCGCCAGCAGCAAGGGACTAGCGGGAGTTGGGCCCTACAATGAGCAGTTCTTC.

The rearrangement links TRBV11-3 to TRBJ2-3, with TRBD1 matching 11 bases. The V segment lost 5 bases and the J segment 8 bases; nucleotides outside the gene matches: 9. The CDR3 runs to 15 residues. Germline CDR1 reads SGHNT; CDR2 reads YENEEA. CDR3 sequence (DNA): TGTGCCAGCAGCCCAGGTCCCGGGACAGGGGGTACGCAGTATTTT. This encodes CASSPGPGTGGTQYF.

There are many counts of this clonotype. This chain uses TRBV6-2 or TRBV6-3 with TRBJ2-7, with D maybe TRBD1 (6 bases). Trimming removed 4 bases from V and 1 base from J, with 14 bases in between. Germline-derived CDR1 and CDR2 are MNHEY and SVGEGT. This CDR3 spans 15 amino acids. CDR3 DNA: TGTGCCAGCAGTTCCCACAGGGCTCCTTCCTACGAGCAGTACTTC. This sequence encodes CASSSHRAPSYEQYF.

This chain uses TRBV7-2 with TRBJ1-5; no clear D gene. The V gene's germline CDR1 is SGHTA and CDR2 FQGNSA. Trimming took off 1 base at V and 6 bases at J, with 13 bases between the two ends. This CDR3 has 15 residues. Here the CDR3 reads CASSLVVDFGQPQHF. In DNA form, the CDR3 reads TGTGCCAGCAGCTTAGTTGTGGATTTCGGTCAGCCCCAGCATTTT.

This clonotype was found a few times. J is TRBJ2-5 and V is TRBV10-3; TRBD1 might be the D (6 bases). This CDR3 region has 15 residues. The germline V and J ends were trimmed by 3 bases and 2 bases, with 13 bases remaining between them. Germline V lookup: CDR1 ENHRY, CDR2 SYGVKD. In nucleotides, the CDR3 is TGTGCCATCAGTGACTCGTGGGGGCGACAAGAGACCCAGTACTTC. Translated: CAISDSWGRQETQYF.